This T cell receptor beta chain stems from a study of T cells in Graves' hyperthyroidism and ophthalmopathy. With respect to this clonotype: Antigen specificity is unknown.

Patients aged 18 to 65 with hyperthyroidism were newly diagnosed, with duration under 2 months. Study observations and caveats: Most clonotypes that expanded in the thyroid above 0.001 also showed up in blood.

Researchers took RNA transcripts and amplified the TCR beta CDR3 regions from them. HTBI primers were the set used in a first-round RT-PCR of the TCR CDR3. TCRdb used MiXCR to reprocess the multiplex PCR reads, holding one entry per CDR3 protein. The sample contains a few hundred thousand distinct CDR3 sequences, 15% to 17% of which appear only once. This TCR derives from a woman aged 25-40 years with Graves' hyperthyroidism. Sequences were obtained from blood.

CDR3 residues: CASSPPGGRRTGELFF. The DNA of the CDR3 is TGTGCCAGCAGCCCTCCGGGAGGGCGTCGCACCGGGGAGCTGTTTTTT. The gene calls are TRBV14 and TRBJ2-2; the match to TRBD2 covers 8 bases. Germline CDR1 and CDR2: SGHDN and FVKESK. CDR3 size: 16 residues. V dropped 4 bases and J dropped 4; count of bases not matched to a gene: 8.